This T cell receptor (beta chain) emerged from a study of cytomegalovirus exposure and HLA in healthy donors. Across the whole study: Among roughly 190 million T cells, an earlier analysis found 90 million to 130 million unique TCR beta sequences. Whole-study findings and limits: Later analysis identified a missense DCLRE1C variant that was linked to TCR beta V- and J-gene trimming. High sensitivity and specificity were reportedly achieved when the classifier diagnosed cytomegalovirus status. A list of 150 to 200 TCR beta chains associated with cytomegalovirus was given.

To note about this clone: Its antigen is currently unknown.

J lost 4 bases, V lost 1 base, and 3 bases had no gene match. Per the germline V gene, CDR1 is MGHRA and CDR2 is YSYEKL. The CDR3 runs 17 residues. PCR amplification relied on 60 Vbeta primers (plus 13 Jbeta primers). Sequencing used immunoSEQ multiplex PCR; TCRdb keeps in-frame clones, though not all of them. The sample's table shows about 140,000 clones. The sequenced sample was PBMCs. The rearrangement joins TRBV4-1 to TRBJ2-3, with 15 bases identical to TRBD2. The sequence came from a man aged 40-50 years in good health and CMV-seronegative. This CDR3 reads CASSQGGLAGGPDTQYF. The CDR3 DNA reads as TGCGCCAGCAGCCAAGGGGGACTAGCGGGGGGCCCAGATACGCAGTATTTT.